The clone carrying this T cell receptor (beta chain) has more than one count but fewer than ten. Its antigen remains unknown. This sample is part of a study of cytomegalovirus exposure and HLA in healthy donors. Across the whole study: About 84% of 398 genotyped donors fell in the Caucasian-associated ancestry cluster. Study results and limitations: Reportedly, fewer N-insertions than the roughly 700-donor mean appeared in an Asian-associated ancestry cluster in a later analysis. Further analysis was carried out later, and it showed several of the most significant clusters appearing linked to common viral pathogens.

CDR3 length equals 14 residues. The V gene lost 4 bases and the J gene lost 2 bases, with 12 bases spanning the gap. Germline lookup yields CDR1 SGHRS and CDR2 YFSETQ. The PCR contained 60 Vbeta and 13 Jbeta primers. Authors' data handling: An analysis that came later counted approximately 76 million unique TCR beta chains, approximately 10 million shared. This table comes from immunoSEQ multiplex PCR, and its TCRdb copy is limited to in-frame clones, with some not included. That table is the source of V, J and clone size, and D and trimming were worked out from the DNA. The repertoire has over 150,000 clones, about 80% of them found once; the top ten carry 3% to 4%.

V usage is TRBV5-1 and J usage is TRBJ1-1; D is possibly TRBD1 (5 bases). The receptor comes from a woman aged 40 to 55 in good health and CMV-seronegative. Input material: PBMCs. For the CDR3, the DNA is TGCGCCAGCAGCCCGGTGACAGCCAACACTGAAGCTTTCTTT. It translates to CASSPVTANTEAFF.